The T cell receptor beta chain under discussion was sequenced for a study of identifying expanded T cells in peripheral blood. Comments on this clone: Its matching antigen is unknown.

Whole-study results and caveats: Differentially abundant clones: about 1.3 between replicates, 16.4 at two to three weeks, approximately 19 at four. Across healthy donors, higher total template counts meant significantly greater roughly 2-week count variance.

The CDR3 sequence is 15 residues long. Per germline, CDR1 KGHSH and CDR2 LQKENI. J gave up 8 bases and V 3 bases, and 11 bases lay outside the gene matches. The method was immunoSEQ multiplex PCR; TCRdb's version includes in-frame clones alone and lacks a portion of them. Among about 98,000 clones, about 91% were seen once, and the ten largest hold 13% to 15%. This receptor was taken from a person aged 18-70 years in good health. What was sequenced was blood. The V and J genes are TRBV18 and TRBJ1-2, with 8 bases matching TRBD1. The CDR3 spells CASSPTNQGARGYTF. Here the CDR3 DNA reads TGTGCCAGCTCACCGACTAATCAGGGGGCGCGCGGCTACACCTTC.